This record covers a single T cell receptor beta chain. What it binds is not known. The record originates from a study of sequential checkpoint blockade in melanoma. Germline V lookup: CDR1 SGDLS, CDR2 YYNGEE. The CDR3 is 13 amino acids. V shed 1 base and J shed 3 bases, with 7 bases lying between them. The sample's treatment: randomized to nivolumab then ipilimumab (arm A) or the reverse (arm B). No patient had prior DNA-damaging chemotherapy. General study points: Rising tumor T-cell fraction and clonality meant about 30 times likelier benefit. Mutational load did not correlate with tumor T-cell fraction or clonality.

Repertoires were generated with immunoSEQ multiplex PCR, while TCRdb's copy carries only in-frame clones and drops some. The sample has about a thousand clones; 19% are singletons. The material sequenced was tumor tissue (inferred from file names), taken from a patient given nivolumab and ipilimumab in sequence. The sequence came from a human donor with melanoma. V usage is TRBV9 and J usage is TRBJ1-1; maybe TRBD1 (6 bases). DNA of the CDR3: TGTGCCAGCAGCGTAAAGGGGGACACTGAAGCTTTCTTT. This codes for CASSVKGDTEAFF.